This TCR beta chain was sequenced during a study of blood T cell repertoires in COVID-19. In the study overall: COVID-19 samples from acute and convalescent phases originated in the United States, Italy and Spain. PBMCs, B-cell-depleted T cells, or T cells provided the cDNA or gDNA that made up the material.

Source study methods: Reference gene primer amplification gave nucleated cell count estimates. TCRdb's copy holds only in-frame clones and misses some; the assay was immunoSEQ multiplex PCR. The V and J calls and clone size come from that table; D and trimming were worked out from the DNA. The table has about 490,000 clones, approximately 85% seen once; the top ten hold about 3%. The ends lost 6 bases at V and 3 bases at J; junction bases unmatched: 7. This CDR3 is 17 amino acids long. The germline gives CDR1 LNHDA, CDR2 SQIVND (reference sequence). This chain links TRBV19 with TRBJ2-6; 11 bases are shared with TRBD1. The specimen sequenced was peripheral blood. The origin of this receptor is a human donor in a cohort sampled during active COVID-19. CDR3 in amino acids: CASRKGQGANGANVLTF. The DNA of the CDR3 is TGTGCCAGTAGAAAAGGACAGGGGGCAAATGGGGCCAACGTCCTGACTTTC.